The T cell receptor (beta chain) under discussion was sequenced for a study of blood T cells in healthy people across ages. Combining a sample-barcoded 5' primer with a J-beta primer mix, a second PCR ran for roughly 7 to 11 cycles. With 12 random nucleotides, a template-switch adaptor tagged each individual cDNA molecule. One entry per CDR3 protein, called by TCRdb with MiXCR from the 5' RACE reads. The profile covers more than 550,000 distinct CDR3 sequences, with 22% appearing a single time and approximately 20% taken by the ten largest. This clonotype was seen only a few times. The target antigen is unknown. Germline-derived CDR1 and CDR2 are SGHRS and YFSETQ. V gave up 6 bases and J gave up 3 bases, with 21 bases separating them. This CDR3 comprises 16 residues. Findings and limits, study-wide: Long-lived donors had more naive CD4+ cells and higher diversity than aged donors. Naive T cell percentage and TCR beta diversity correlated strongly.

This receptor was taken from a man in his 70s in good health. The chain links TRBV5-1 to TRBJ1-1; D unclear. Sample: blood. CDR3 in amino acids: CASKVGQAGRDTEAFF. CDR3 sequence (DNA): TGCGCCAGCAAAGTTGGTCAGGCCGGGCGGGACACTGAAGCTTTCTTT. Full variable domain (outside the CDR3, taken from reference TRBV5-1 and TRBJ1-1): KAGVTQTPRYLIKTRGQQVTLSCSPISGHRSVSWYQQTPGQGLQFLFEYFSETQRNKGNFPGRFSGRQFSNSRSEMNVSTLELGDSALYLCASKVGQAGRDTEAFFGQGTRLTVV.